These T cell receptor beta chains were read from a single sample in a study of blood T cell repertoires in COVID-19. Sequenced by immunoSEQ multiplex PCR; TCRdb stores in-frame clones only, minus some. Among around 29,000 clones listed, around 87% were seen once. What was sequenced was peripheral blood. The source of these receptors is a man between 60 and 75 years old with acute or convalescent COVID-19. CDR3s include the opening cysteine and the closing phenylalanine or tryptophan. The D gene is left open where the match is weak. Size values are once, few and many counts, or a class for expanded clones, and some rows have none.

. TRBJ2-7 TRBV6-6 . TGTGCCAGCAGCCCCCAGGGGTTGGAGCAGTACTTC CASSPQGLEQYF
. TRBJ2-5 TRBV7-9 . TGTGCCAGCAGCCTTGCGGGGCAGACCCAGTACTTC CASSLAGQTQYF
. TRBJ1-5 TRBV28 . TGTGCCAGCAGTTTATCACCCGGGGGCAATCAGCCCCAGCATTTT CASSLSPGGNQPQHF
. TRBJ2-3 TRBV6-4 TRBD1 TGTGCCAGCAGTGCCACCGGGACAGGGAGGTCAGATACGCAGTATTTT CASSATGTGRSDTQYF
once TRBJ2-3 TRBV6-5 . TGTGCCAGCAGTTACTCGCCCGCTACTAGCACAGATACGCAGTATTTT CASSYSPATSTDTQYF
. TRBJ2-3 TRBV24-1 . TGTGCCACCAGTCTACGGGAGAGGGCAGATACGCAGTATTTT CATSLRERADTQYF
. TRBJ2-1 TRBV28 . TGTGCCAGCAGTTTGGAGGGAGGCAGCTCCTACAATGAGCAGTTCTTC CASSLEGGSSYNEQFF
. TRBJ2-2 TRBV3-1/TRBV3-2 TRBD1 TGTGCCAGCAGCCAAGCCTTACAGGGGGCGGCGGGGGAGCTGTTTTTT CASSQALQGAAGELFF
. TRBJ2-7 TRBV5-4 TRBD1 TGTGCCAGCAGCTTGGGGAGACAGGGGGTTCGCGAGCAGTACTTC CASSLGRQGVREQYF
. TRBJ1-1 TRBV27 TRBD1 TGTGCCAGCAGTAGGACAGGCCGACTGAACACTGAAGCTTTCTTT CASSRTGRLNTEAFF
. TRBJ1-1 TRBV11-2 . TGTGCCAGCAGCACCTCGGACAGAGGGACTGAAGCTTTCTTT CASSTSDRGTEAFF
. TRBJ2-1 TRBV5-1 TRBD1 TGCGCCAGCAGCGGGGGACAGGGAATAGGCAATGAGCAGTTCTTC CASSGGQGIGNEQFF
few TRBJ2-7 TRBV3-1/TRBV3-2 . TGTGCCAGCAGCCTGGGATGGGCGGGGACCTACGAGCAGTACTTC CASSLGWAGTYEQYF
. TRBJ2-5 TRBV4-1 . TGCGCCAGCAGCCACCAACAAGGCAGGGCCGGGGGCCAAGAGACCCAGTACTTC CASSHQQGRAGGQETQYF
. TRBJ1-1 TRBV5-1 TRBD1 TGCGCCAGCAGCTTAGGGACAGCCCTCGAAGCTTTCTTT CASSLGTALEAFF
few TRBJ1-1 TRBV9 . TGTGCCAGCAGCATCCTTGGGAGCGGCGCTGAAGCTTTCTTT CASSILGSGAEAFF
. TRBJ2-5 TRBV7-8 TRBD2 TGTGCCAGCAGCTTAAACGGGGGGGCCGGAGAGACCCAGTACTTC CASSLNGGAGETQYF
. TRBJ1-4 TRBV5-8 . TGTGCCAGCAGCTTCCGTGAACAGAATGAAAAACTGTTTTTT CASSFREQNEKLFF
. TRBJ2-2 TRBV19 . TGTGCCAGTAGAGGGGGGGTCTCGAACACCGGGGAGCTGTTTTTT CASRGGVSNTGELFF
few TRBJ1-4 TRBV10-2 . TGCGCCAGCAGGGGGGGGAACGAAAAACTGTTTTTT CASRGGNEKLFF
. TRBJ1-4 TRBV11-2 . TGTGCCAGCAGCCCCTTAAGAGAGGCCATCACCGTCTTT CASSPLREAITVF
few TRBJ2-1 TRBV11-2 TRBD1 TGTGCCAGCAGCTTAGGGCTGTCGCCCAGGGACAGGGGATACAATGAGCAGTTCTTC CASSLGLSPRDRGYNEQFF
. TRBJ2-1 TRBV5-4 TRBD2 TGTGCCAGCAGCTTGGCCCTCGGGAGCGGGGCCTACAATGAGCAGTTCTTC CASSLALGSGAYNEQFF
. TRBJ2-3 TRBV6-5 TRBD2 TGTGCCAGCAGTTTAGCGGGGGCGAGCACAGATACGCAGTATTTT CASSLAGASTDTQYF
. TRBJ2-2 TRBV4-2 TRBD2 TGTGCCAGCAGCCAAGATCAGGCGGGGGTGTACACCGGGGAGCTGTTTTTT CASSQDQAGVYTGELFF
. TRBJ1-1 TRBV5-1 TRBD1 TGCGCCAGCAGCGGGGAACAGGGGTCCACTGAAGCTTTCTTT CASSGEQGSTEAFF
. TRBJ2-7 TRBV3-1/TRBV3-2 . TGTGCCAGCAGCCTTCGGAGTAGTAACTCCTACGAGCAGTACTTC CASSLRSSNSYEQYF
. TRBJ2-7 TRBV19 . TGTGCCAGTAGTACGGGACTGACCTACGAGCAGTACTTC CASSTGLTYEQYF
. TRBJ2-7 TRBV6-5 . TGTGCCAGCCTCGGGAGCCGGAGCTACGAGCAGTACTTC CASLGSRSYEQYF
. TRBJ1-2 TRBV7-2 TRBD1 TGTGCCAGCAGTCAAGGGACAGCAGCTAACTATGGCTACACCTTC CASSQGTAANYGYTF
. TRBJ2-1 TRBV7-8 TRBD1 TGTGCCAGCAGCGCTCGCCGGGACAGGGTTGAGCAGTTCTTC CASSARRDRVEQFF
. TRBJ2-7 TRBV27 . TGTGCCAGCAGTTTTCATATAGGAGCCGAGCAGTACTTC CASSFHIGAEQYF
. TRBJ1-1 TRBV7-9 . TGTGCCAGCAGACGCGGGGGGGACACTGAAGCTTTCTTT CASRRGGDTEAFF
. TRBJ1-1 TRBV6-5 . TGTGCCAGCAGTTACTCGACCCTAGCGCACACTGAAGCTTTCTTT CASSYSTLAHTEAFF
. TRBJ1-1 TRBV27 . TGTGCCAGCAGTCGCCACAGGGAAAACGCTGAAGCTTTCTTT CASSRHRENAEAFF
. TRBJ2-3 TRBV4-2 TRBD1 TGTGCCAGCAGCCAAGTCGTGGGGGACAGGGGCAGGGATACGCAGTATTTT CASSQVVGDRGRDTQYF
. TRBJ2-7 TRBV14 TRBD1 TGTGCCAGCAGCTCCCCGGGACAGGGTCCCTACGAGCAGTACTTC CASSSPGQGPYEQYF
. TRBJ2-1 TRBV5-1 TRBD2 TGCGCCAGCTCGATCGGACTAGCGGAAGGCAATGAGCAGTTCTTC CASSIGLAEGNEQFF
. TRBJ2-3 TRBV7-9 . TGTGCCAGCAGCCTAGGGGCGGGCGGCGATACGCAGTATTTT CASSLGAGGDTQYF
. TRBJ2-1 TRBV5-1 TRBD2 TGCGCCAGCAGCTTGGTGGCTAGCGGGAGTAACGATGAGCAGTTCTTC CASSLVASGSNDEQFF
. TRBJ1-5 TRBV27 . TGTGCCAGCAGCCGCCTCTCGGGGCCCCAGCATTTT CASSRLSGPQHF
. TRBJ1-1 TRBV28 . TGTGCCAGCAGTTTAGCGTTTAGGAGGTCCACTGAAGCTTTCTTT CASSLAFRRSTEAFF
. TRBJ1-3 TRBV6-2/TRBV6-3 TRBD1 TGTGCCAGCAGTTGGGACAGGGCCGGCGGAAACACCATATATTTT CASSWDRAGGNTIYF
. TRBJ1-2 TRBV30 TRBD1 TGTGCCTGGAGGAATAGAGGGACAGGTCGGGCCTTGAACTATGGCTACACCTTC CAWRNRGTGRALNYGYTF
. TRBJ2-1 TRBV28 TRBD2 TGTGCCAGCAGTCGGGGACTAGCGGGGGGTGAGCAGTTCTTC CASSRGLAGGEQFF
. TRBJ2-3 TRBV7-9 . TGTGCCAGCAGCAAAACTACTAGCCGGGGCACAGATACGCAGTATTTT CASSKTTSRGTDTQYF
. TRBJ1-2 TRBV10-3 . TGTGCCATCAGTGATCCGGGGGGGAACTATGGCTACACCTTC CAISDPGGNYGYTF
. TRBJ1-5 TRBV6-6 . TGTGCCAGCAGTTACGGGACATCTAGCAATCAGCCCCAGCATTTT CASSYGTSSNQPQHF
. TRBJ2-7 TRBV10-1 TRBD2 TGCGCCAGCAGTGAGGGGTCGGGACTAGCCTACGAGCAGTACTTC CASSEGSGLAYEQYF
few TRBJ1-5 TRBV12-3/TRBV12-4 . TGTGCCAGCAGTTTATCAGGGAGGCAGCCCCAGCATTTT CASSLSGRQPQHF